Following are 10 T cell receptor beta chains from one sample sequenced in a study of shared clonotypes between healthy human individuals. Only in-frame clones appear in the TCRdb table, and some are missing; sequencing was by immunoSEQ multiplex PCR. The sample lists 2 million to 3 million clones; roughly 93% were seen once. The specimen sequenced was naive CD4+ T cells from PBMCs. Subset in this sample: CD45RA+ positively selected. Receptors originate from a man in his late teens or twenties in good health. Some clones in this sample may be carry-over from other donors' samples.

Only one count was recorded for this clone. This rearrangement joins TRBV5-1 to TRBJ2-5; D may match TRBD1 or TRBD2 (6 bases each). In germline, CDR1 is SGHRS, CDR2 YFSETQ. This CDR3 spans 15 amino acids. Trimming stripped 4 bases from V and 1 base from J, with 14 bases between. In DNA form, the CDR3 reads TGCGCCAGCAGCCAGGGGACGGGGGTCCAAGAGACCCAGTACTTC. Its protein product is CASSQGTGVQETQYF. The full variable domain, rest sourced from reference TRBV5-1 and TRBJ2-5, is KAGVTQTPRYLIKTRGQQVTLSCSPISGHRSVSWYQQTPGQGLQFLFEYFSETQRNKGNFPGRFSGRQFSNSRSEMNVSTLELGDSALYLCASSQGTGVQETQYFGPGTRLLVL.

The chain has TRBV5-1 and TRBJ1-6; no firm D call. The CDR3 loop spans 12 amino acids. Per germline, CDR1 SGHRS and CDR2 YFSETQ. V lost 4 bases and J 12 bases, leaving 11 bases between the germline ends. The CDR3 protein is CASSLDAQPLHF. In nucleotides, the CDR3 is TGCGCCAGCAGCCTGGATGCGCAACCCCTCCACTTT.

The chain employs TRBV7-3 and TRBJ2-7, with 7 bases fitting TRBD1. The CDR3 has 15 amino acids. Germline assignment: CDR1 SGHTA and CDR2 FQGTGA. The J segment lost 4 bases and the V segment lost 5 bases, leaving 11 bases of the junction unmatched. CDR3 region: CASSPGPGQLYEQYF. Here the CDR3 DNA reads TGTGCCAGCAGCCCGGGACCGGGACAGCTATACGAGCAGTACTTC.

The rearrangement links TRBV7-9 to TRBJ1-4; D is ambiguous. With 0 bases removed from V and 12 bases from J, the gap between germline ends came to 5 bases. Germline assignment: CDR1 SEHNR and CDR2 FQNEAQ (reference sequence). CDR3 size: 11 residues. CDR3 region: CASSLAGELFF. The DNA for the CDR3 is TGTGCCAGCAGCTTAGCCGGGGAACTGTTTTTT.

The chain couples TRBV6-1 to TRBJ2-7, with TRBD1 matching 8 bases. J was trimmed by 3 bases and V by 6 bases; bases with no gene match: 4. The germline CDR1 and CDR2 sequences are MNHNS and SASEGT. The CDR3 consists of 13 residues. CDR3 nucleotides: TGTGCCAGCAGCCGACAGGGGCACTACGAGCAGTACTTC. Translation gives CASSRQGHYEQYF.

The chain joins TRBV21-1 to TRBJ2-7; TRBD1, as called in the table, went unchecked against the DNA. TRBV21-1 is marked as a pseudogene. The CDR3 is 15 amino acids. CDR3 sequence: CASIHSDQGKSEQYF. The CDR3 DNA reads TGTGCCAGCATCCATTCGGATCAGGGGAAGAGCGAGCAGTACTTC.

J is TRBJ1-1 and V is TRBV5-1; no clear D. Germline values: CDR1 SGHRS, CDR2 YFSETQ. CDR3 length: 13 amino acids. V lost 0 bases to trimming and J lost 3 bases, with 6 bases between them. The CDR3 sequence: CASSLGMDTEAFF. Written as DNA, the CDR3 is TGCGCCAGCAGCTTGGGTATGGACACTGAAGCTTTCTTT.

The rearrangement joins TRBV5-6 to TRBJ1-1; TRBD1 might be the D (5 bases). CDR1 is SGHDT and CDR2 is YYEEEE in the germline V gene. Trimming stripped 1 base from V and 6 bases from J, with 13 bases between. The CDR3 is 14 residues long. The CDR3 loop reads CASSLWAQGAEAFF. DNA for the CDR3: TGTGCCAGCAGCTTGTGGGCGCAGGGAGCTGAAGCTTTCTTT.

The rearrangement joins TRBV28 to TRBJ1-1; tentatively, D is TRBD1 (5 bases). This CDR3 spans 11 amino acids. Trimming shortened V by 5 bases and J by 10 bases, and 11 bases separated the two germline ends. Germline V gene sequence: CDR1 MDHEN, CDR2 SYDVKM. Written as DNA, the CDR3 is TGTGCCAGCAGTCTCGACAGAGGAGCTTTCTTT. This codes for CASSLDRGAFF.

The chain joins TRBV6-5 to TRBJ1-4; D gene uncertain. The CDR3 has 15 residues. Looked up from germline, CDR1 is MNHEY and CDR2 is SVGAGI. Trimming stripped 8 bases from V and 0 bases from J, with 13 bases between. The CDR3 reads CASGGHLTTNEKLFF. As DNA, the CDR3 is TGTGCCAGCGGAGGGCATCTTACAACTAATGAAAAACTGTTTTTT.